The T cell receptor (beta chain) described here comes from a study of cytomegalovirus exposure and HLA in healthy donors. The wider study: An analysis done earlier identified around 100 million unique TCR beta sequences from approximately 170 million T cells. The Caucasian-associated ancestry cluster held 80% to 90% of roughly 400 genotyped donors. Whole-study results and caveats: TRBV6-2, TRBV6-3 and some other V segments were excluded as indistinguishable. For TCR beta chains, V- and J-gene trimming was later linked to a missense DCLRE1C variant.

The CDR3 contains 15 residues. From germline, CDR1 is GTSNPN and CDR2 SVGIG (reference sequence). The J segment lost 4 bases and the V segment lost 4 bases, leaving 7 bases of the junction unmatched. Worth noting for this clone: Its specificity is not known.

In the PCR, 60 Vbeta and 13 Jbeta primers were used. Some clones are missing from TCRdb's copy, which holds only in-frame ones; the method was immunoSEQ multiplex PCR. The table shows some 190,000 clones, with more than 75% occurring only once. Sequencing input: PBMCs. The chain employs TRBV30 and TRBJ2-5; TRBD1 aligns across 12 bases. The sequence came from a man in his forties in good health and CMV-seropositive. CDR3 loop: CAWTIPGQGAETQYF. CDR3 nucleotides: TGTGCCTGGACAATCCCGGGACAGGGGGCAGAGACCCAGTACTTC.